The clone carrying this TCR beta chain was recorded a few times. Its antigen is currently unknown. This entry comes from a study of long-term antiretroviral therapy in people with HIV. The immunoSEQ assay was v3.0, run at survey level. TCRdb keeps only in-frame clones here, not all; method: immunoSEQ multiplex PCR. The profile covers 15,000 to 20,000 clones, with 80% to 90% appearing a single time and roughly 9.3% taken by the ten largest. Regarding the study as a whole: The study collected blood between the mid-2000s and the late 2010s, possibly under older ART regimens. Information on adherence to ART, viral resistance or therapy changes was unavailable.

The CDR3 has 17 residues. Germline CDR1 and CDR2: LGHNA and YSLEER. V was trimmed by 4 bases and J by 0 bases, leaving 16 bases between them. The gene calls are TRBV4-3 and TRBJ1-3; D perhaps matches TRBD1 (5 bases). The input for sequencing was unsorted PBMCs, taken 4.2 years after starting antiretroviral therapy. The clonotype comes from a man in his forties or fifties with HIV. CDR3 in DNA: TGCGCCAGCAGCCCGAATCTCGGGGCCTACTCTGGAAACACCATATATTTT. It encodes CASSPNLGAYSGNTIYF.